This T cell receptor beta chain was found in a study of technical replicates of blood from four donors (dated by TCRdb to the late 2010s). V is cut back by 10 bases and J by 7 bases, with 9 bases in the junction unmatched. Measured from the cysteine to the phenylalanine, the CDR3 is 13 residues long. Here the CDR3 DNA is all that survives: 39 bases in frame from base 1. From a lookup of the germline V gene, CDR1 and CDR2 are ENHRY and SYGVKD. Library method: the immunoSEQ multiplex PCR assay. TCRdb obtained this table from immuneACCESS and retained in-frame rearrangements with V and J assigned. These tables miss some clones; where compared with another copy, unresolved V genes account for less than half of the shortfall, and the remainder is unexplained. This sample holds tens of thousands of clones; roughly 90% were observed only once. The ten largest make up less than 0.5% of the sample. A note on this clone: Its antigen is still unknown. No qualities accompany the bases; no much larger clone lies one base away.

Rearrangement joined TRBV10-3 to TRBJ1-5, and 8 bases in between align with TRBD1. The sequencing sample was made of T cells isolated from PBMCs. This clonotype was sampled from a human donor in good health. CDR3 protein: CATWTGFGQPQHF. The sequenced DNA: TGTGCCACCTGGACAGGGTTCGGGCAGCCCCAGCATTTT.